This T cell receptor beta chain was recovered during a study of control samples from healthy donors and cancer patients. Some clones are missing from TCRdb's copy, which holds only in-frame ones; the method was immunoSEQ multiplex PCR. The sample has 40,000 to 50,000 clones, 70% to 90% seen once; the top ten hold approximately 50%. This CDR3 contains 14 residues. Trimming pared 1 base from V and 2 bases from J, leaving 9 bases between. CDR1 is SGHKS and CDR2 is YYEKEE in the germline V gene (reference sequence). This rearrangement joins TRBV5-5 to TRBJ1-1; no clear D gene. Input material: blood. This sequence was found in a man between 60 and 75 years old in good health. CDR3 sequence reads: CASSLRLLNTEAFF. CDR3 nucleotide sequence: TGTGCCAGCAGCTTGAGACTCCTAAACACTGAAGCTTTCTTT.